This T cell receptor beta chain was obtained from a study of identical twins (dated by TCRdb to the mid-2010s). For the study in its entirety: To test whether fetal clonotypes persist, the study used deep sequencing on TCR alpha and beta repertoires from monozygotic twins, unrelated adults of various ages, and cord blood. To rule out contamination, the twin experiments were replicated at different times with different library preparation protocols.

Every donor was a healthy Caucasian. The twin cohort consisted of three pairs of female monozygotic twins, all aged about 18 to 29 years. Peripheral blood mononuclear cells were the source from which RNA for the TCR libraries was isolated. Details on this clonotype: Its recognized antigen is unknown. The record has no base qualities; no much larger clone is one base away.

The library relied on 5' RACE. Sequencing took place on an Illumina HiSeq 2000. A universal primer binding site was added through template switching, and the final cDNA carried a unique molecular identifier so that TCR cDNA molecules could be counted accurately. Specific primers in the conserved constant-segment region were used to synthesize first-strand cDNA for TCR alpha and beta chains. To control for contamination, every cDNA library was double barcoded, receiving both a SMART-Mk sample barcode and Illumina barcodes. TruSeq adapter sequences, together with Illumina sample barcodes, were added in two successive PCR steps. Sequencing of the TCR alpha and beta cDNA libraries was done on the Illumina HiSeq platform using custom primers. Regarding the original processing steps: MiGEC processed the raw reads to extract unique molecular identifiers, while MiXCR was used to determine the CDR3 positions. Recombination models were inferred per individual with the repgenHMM and IGoR tools using an EM algorithm. Shared clonotype analysis was performed with the tcR package in R, normalizing sharing by the product of cloneset sizes. To study raw recombination free of thymic and clonal selection effects, out-of-frame nonproductive sequences were analyzed. TCRdb reran the public reads through fastp at Q25 and MiXCR, keeping productive beta chains. Records with the same CDR3 protein are collapsed into one entry carrying the most frequent genes and DNA. It is TCRdb's table, rather than the study itself, that gives the V and J calls and clone size. This sample holds 700,000 to 950,000 distinct CDR3 sequences; approximately 13% were observed only once. Around 1.5% of the sample is taken by the ten largest.

What the work shows at the level of the full study, not this receptor alone: The excess sharing between twins in beta out-of-frame sequences was weaker because fewer shared sequences reduced the signal-to-noise ratio. Compared with coincidental sharing between unrelated individuals, out-of-frame TCR alpha sequences shared between twins had an excess of sequences with low generation probability. Conclusions relied on cross-sectional statistical analysis, since the same donors could not be followed over many years. Zero-insertion analyses could be partly confounded by invariant T cells such as MAIT and iNKT, though diverse VJ usage argued against such confounding for most clonotypes. Abundant cord blood beta clonotypes had fewer insertions, young adult naive repertoires showed a similar but weaker trend, and memory repertoires showed no such trend. Out-of-frame TCR alpha sharing in monozygotic twins was systematically underestimated by recombination models, whereas sharing between unrelated individuals was in agreement with the recombination models.

The same data also contributed to another study, on yellow fever vaccine responses in identical twins. Per the second study: According to the authors, in identical twins the way T cells responded to vaccination appeared partly convergent and partly personalized. In the study, vaccine-responding T cell clones were precisely tracked in identical twins.

The receptor was isolated from a woman aged 18-29 years in good health. Sequencing was performed on PBMCs.

The CDR3 protein sequence reads: CASQTGLSYEQYF. The DNA sequence follows: TGTGCCAGCCAGACGGGACTCTCCTACGAGCAGTACTTC. The chain employs TRBV28 and TRBJ2-7; a weak D assignment points to TRBD2 (6 bases agree). Trimming removed 8 bases from V and 0 bases from J, leaving 11 bases between the germline ends. In the germline V gene, CDR1 corresponds to MDHEN and CDR2 to SYDVKM. CDR3 length: 13 amino acids, cysteine to phenylalanine. CDR3 DNA only is kept here, 39 bases in frame from base 1. This CDR3, with the reference TRBV28 and TRBJ2-7 proteins standing in past its ends, gives the full variable domain DVKVTQSSRYLVKRTGEKVFLECVQDMDHENMFWYRQDPGLGLRLIYFSYDVKMKEKGDIPEGYSVSREKKERFSLILESASTNQTSMYLCASQTGLSYEQYFGPGTRLTVT.